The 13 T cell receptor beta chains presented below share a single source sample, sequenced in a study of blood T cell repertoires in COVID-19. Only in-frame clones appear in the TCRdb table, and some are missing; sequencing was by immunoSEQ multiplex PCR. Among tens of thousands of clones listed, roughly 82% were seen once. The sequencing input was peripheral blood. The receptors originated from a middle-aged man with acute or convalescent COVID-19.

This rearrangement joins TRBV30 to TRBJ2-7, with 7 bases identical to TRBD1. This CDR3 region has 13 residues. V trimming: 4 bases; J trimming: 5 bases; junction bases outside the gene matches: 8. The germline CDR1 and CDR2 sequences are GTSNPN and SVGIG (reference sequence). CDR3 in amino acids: CAWTLGQNHEQYF. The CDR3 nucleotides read TGTGCCTGGACCTTGGGACAGAACCACGAGCAGTACTTC.

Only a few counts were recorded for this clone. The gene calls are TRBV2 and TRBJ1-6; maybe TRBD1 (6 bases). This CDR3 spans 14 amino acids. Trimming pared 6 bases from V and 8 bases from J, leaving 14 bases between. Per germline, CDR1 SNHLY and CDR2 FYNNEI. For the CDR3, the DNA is TGTGCCAGCAGCCTGGGGCAGGGGCATTCACCCCTCCACTTT. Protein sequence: CASSLGQGHSPLHF. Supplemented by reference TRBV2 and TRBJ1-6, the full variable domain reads EPEVTQTPSHQVTQMGQEVILRCVPISNHLYFYWYRQILGQKVEFLVSFYNNEISEKSEIFDDQFSVERPDGSNFTLKIRSTKLEDSAMYFCASSLGQGHSPLHFGNGTRLTVT.

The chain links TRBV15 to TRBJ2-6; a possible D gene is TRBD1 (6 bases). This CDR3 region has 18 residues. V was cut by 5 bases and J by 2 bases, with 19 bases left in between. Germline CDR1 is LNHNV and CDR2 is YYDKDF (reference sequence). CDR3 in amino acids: CATSLGAGAGPGANVLTF. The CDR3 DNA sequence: TGTGCCACCAGCCTTGGGGCAGGGGCTGGTCCTGGGGCCAACGTCCTGACTTTC.

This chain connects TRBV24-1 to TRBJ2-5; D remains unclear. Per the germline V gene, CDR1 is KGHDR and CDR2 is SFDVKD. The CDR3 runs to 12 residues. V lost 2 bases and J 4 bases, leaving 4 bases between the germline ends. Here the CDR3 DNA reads TGTGCCACCAGTGATTGGGCAGAGACCCAGTACTTC. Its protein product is CATSDWAETQYF.

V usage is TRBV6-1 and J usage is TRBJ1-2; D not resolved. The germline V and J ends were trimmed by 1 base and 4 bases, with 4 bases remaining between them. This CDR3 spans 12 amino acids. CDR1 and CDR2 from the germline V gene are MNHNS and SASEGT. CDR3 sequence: CASSEDIYGYTF. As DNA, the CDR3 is TGTGCCAGCAGTGAAGACATCTATGGCTACACCTTC.

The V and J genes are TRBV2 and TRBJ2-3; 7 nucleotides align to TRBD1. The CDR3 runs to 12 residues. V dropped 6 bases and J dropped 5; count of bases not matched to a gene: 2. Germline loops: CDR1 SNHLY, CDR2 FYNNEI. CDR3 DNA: TGTGCCAGCAGGGGGACAGTAGATACGCAGTATTTT. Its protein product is CASRGTVDTQYF.

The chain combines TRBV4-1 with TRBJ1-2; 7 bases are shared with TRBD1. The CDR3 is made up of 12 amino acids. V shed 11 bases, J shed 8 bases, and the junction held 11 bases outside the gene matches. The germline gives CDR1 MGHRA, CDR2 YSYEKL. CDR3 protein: CASSSGTDGYTF. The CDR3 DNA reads TGCGCCTCCTCCTCCGGGACAGACGGCTACACCTTC.

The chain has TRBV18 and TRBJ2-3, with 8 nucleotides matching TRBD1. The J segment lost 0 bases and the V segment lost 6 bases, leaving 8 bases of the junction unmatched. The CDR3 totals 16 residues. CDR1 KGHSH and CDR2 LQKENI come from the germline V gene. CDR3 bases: TGTGCCAGCTCCCGCGAGACAGGGGCTAGCACAGATACGCAGTATTTT. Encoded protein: CASSRETGASTDTQYF.

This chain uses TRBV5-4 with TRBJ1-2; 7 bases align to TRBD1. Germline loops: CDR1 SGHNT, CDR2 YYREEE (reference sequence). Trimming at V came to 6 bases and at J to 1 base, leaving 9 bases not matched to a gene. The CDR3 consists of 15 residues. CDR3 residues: CASIHSGQNNYGYTF. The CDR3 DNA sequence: TGTGCCAGCATTCACTCGGGACAGAATAACTATGGCTACACCTTC.

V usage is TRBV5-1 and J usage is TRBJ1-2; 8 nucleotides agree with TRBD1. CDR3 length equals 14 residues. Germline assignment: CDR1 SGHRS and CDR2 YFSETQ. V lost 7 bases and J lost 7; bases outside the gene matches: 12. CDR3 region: CASGTGIGIFGYTF. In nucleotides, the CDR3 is TGCGCCAGCGGGACAGGTATCGGCATTTTTGGCTACACCTTC. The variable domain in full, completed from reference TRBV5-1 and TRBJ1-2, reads KAGVTQTPRYLIKTRGQQVTLSCSPISGHRSVSWYQQTPGQGLQFLFEYFSETQRNKGNFPGRFSGRQFSNSRSEMNVSTLELGDSALYLCASGTGIGIFGYTFGSGTRLTVV.

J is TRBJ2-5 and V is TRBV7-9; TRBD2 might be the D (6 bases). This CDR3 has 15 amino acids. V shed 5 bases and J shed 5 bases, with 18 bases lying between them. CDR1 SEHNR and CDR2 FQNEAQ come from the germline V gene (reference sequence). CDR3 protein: CASSPPAGLGETQYF. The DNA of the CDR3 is TGTGCCAGCAGCCCCCCTGCGGGGTTAGGGGAGACCCAGTACTTC.

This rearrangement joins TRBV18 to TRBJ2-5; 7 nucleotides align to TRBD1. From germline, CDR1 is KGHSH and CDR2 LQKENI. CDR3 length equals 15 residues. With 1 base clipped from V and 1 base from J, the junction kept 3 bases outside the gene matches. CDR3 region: CASSPRRDSQETQYF. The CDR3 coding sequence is TGTGCCAGCTCACCACGCCGGGACAGCCAAGAGACCCAGTACTTC.

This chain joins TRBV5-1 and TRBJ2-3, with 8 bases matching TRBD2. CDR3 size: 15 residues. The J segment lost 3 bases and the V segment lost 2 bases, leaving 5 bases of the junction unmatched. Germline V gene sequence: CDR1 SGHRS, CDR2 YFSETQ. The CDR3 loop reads CASSFAGGGTDTQYF. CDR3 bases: TGCGCCAGCAGCTTCGCGGGGGGAGGGACAGATACGCAGTATTTT.